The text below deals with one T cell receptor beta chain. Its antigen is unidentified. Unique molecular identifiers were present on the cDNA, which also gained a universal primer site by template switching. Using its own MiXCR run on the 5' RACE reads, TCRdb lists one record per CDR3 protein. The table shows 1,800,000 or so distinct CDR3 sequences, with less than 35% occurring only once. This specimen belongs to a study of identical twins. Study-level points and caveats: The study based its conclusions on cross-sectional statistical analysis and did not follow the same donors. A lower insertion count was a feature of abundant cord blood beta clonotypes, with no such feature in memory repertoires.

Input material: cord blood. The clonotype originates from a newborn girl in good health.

CDR3 in amino acids: CASRRDGSTDTQYF. CDR3 DNA: TGTGCCAGCAGGCGCGACGGGAGCACAGATACGCAGTATTTT. J is TRBJ2-3 and V is TRBV12-3 or TRBV12-4, with D uncertain. Trimming took off 6 bases at V and 0 bases at J, with 10 bases between the two ends. This CDR3 has 14 amino acids.